This entry features one T cell receptor (beta chain) sequence. Profiled with immunoSEQ multiplex PCR; TCRdb holds only in-frame clones, not every one. The sample gives some 96,000 clones, 92% of which show up once; about 1.8% is in the top ten. V lost 0 bases, J lost 0 bases, and 18 bases lay in between. There are 18 residues in the CDR3. Looked up from germline, CDR1 is LNHDA and CDR2 is SQIVND (reference sequence). This entry is derived from a study of T cell changes during pregnancy in multiple sclerosis. The source is a female donor with multiple sclerosis, enrolled in a pregnancy study. The chain joins TRBV19 to TRBJ2-7; D might be TRBD2 (6 bases). The starting material was peripheral blood, obtained after pregnancy. The CDR3 loop is CASSIDPIGGKSSYEQYF. The CDR3 nucleotides are TGTGCCAGTAGTATAGATCCTATTGGCGGGAAGAGCTCCTACGAGCAGTACTTC.